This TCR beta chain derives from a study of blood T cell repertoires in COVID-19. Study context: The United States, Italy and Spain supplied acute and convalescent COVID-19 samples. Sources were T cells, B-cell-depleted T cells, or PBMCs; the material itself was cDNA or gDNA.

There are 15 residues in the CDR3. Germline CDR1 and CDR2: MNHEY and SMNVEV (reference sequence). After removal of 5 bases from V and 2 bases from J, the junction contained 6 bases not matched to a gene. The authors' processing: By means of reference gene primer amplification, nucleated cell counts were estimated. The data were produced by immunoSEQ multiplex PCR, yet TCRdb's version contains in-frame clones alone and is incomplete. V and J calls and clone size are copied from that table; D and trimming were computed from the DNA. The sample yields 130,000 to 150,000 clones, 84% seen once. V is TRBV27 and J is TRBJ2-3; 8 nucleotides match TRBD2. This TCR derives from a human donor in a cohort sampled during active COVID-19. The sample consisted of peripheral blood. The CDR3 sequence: CASSKAGANTDTQYF. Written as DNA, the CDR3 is TGTGCCAGCAGTAAAGCGGGGGCCAACACAGATACGCAGTATTTT.